Shown below are 13 T cell receptor beta chains from a single sample sequenced in a study of blood T cell repertoires in COVID-19. Profiling relied on immunoSEQ multiplex PCR, and the TCRdb table lists in-frame clones only, not all of them. The table lists about 180,000 clones, around 83% of them singletons. The specimen was PBMCs or T cells enriched from blood (not recorded which). These receptors all stem from a man aged 35-49 years who had recovered from COVID-19.

This clone was counted once. CDR3 in amino acids: CASSQEAVLQETQYF. DNA for the CDR3: TGTGCCAGCAGCCAAGAAGCCGTTTTACAAGAGACCCAGTACTTC. The chain employs TRBV3-1 (or the pseudogene TRBV3-2) and TRBJ2-5; no definite D call. The germline V gene encodes CDR1 LGHDT and CDR2 YNNKEL (reference sequence). This CDR3 spans 15 amino acids. V was pared by 0 bases and J by 2 bases, with 10 bases between.

This clone has just one count. This rearrangement joins TRBV28 to TRBJ1-5; maybe TRBD1 (6 bases). There are 16 residues in the CDR3. V was clipped by 5 bases and J by 0 bases, with 14 bases between them. Germline CDR1 MDHEN, CDR2 SYDVKM. The CDR3 DNA is TGTGCCAGCAGTGTCGGACAGCAATATAGCAATCAGCCCCAGCATTTT. Amino acids: CASSVGQQYSNQPQHF.

The chain links TRBV28 to TRBJ2-4; possibly TRBD2 for D (5 bases). Per germline, CDR1 MDHEN and CDR2 SYDVKM. V lost 5 bases to trimming and J lost 8 bases, with 7 bases between them. CDR3 length equals 11 residues. The CDR3 spells CASSERDIQYF. The CDR3 DNA follows: TGTGCCAGCAGTGAGAGGGACATTCAGTACTTC.

The CDR3 is CASSLGDRANTGELFF. The CDR3 coding sequence is TGTGCCAGCAGCTTAGGGGACAGGGCGAACACCGGGGAGCTGTTTTTT. The chain links TRBV7-3 to TRBJ2-2; TRBD1 matches 9 bases. There are 16 residues in the CDR3. Germline V gene lookup returns CDR1 SGHTA and CDR2 FQGTGA. The trim removed 2 bases at V and 0 bases at J, leaving 1 base unmatched.

This clone was counted only a few times. CDR3 region: CASSPTTGVDTEAFF. CDR3 nucleotides: TGCGCCAGCAGCCCGACTACAGGGGTCGACACTGAAGCTTTCTTT. The chain employs TRBV5-1 and TRBJ1-1, with 7 bases that match TRBD1. This CDR3 region has 15 residues. The J segment lost 3 bases and the V segment lost 4 bases, leaving 9 bases of the junction unmatched. The germline V gene has CDR1 SGHRS and CDR2 YFSETQ.

The chain couples TRBV7-6 to TRBJ1-2; TRBD1 aligns across 7 bases. Germline CDR1 reads SGHVS; CDR2 reads FNYEAQ. The CDR3 consists of 13 residues. With V trimmed by 5 bases and J by 5 bases, 5 bases remained unmatched. In nucleotides, the CDR3 is TGTGCCAGCAGCGAGGGACAGATATATGGCTACACCTTC. Translation gives CASSEGQIYGYTF.

This chain uses TRBV5-1 with TRBJ1-3; 7 bases line up with TRBD1. Germline V gene data show CDR1 as SGHRS and CDR2 as YFSETQ. V was clipped by 3 bases and J by 4 bases; unmatched bases: 7. There are 15 residues in the CDR3. CDR3 in amino acids: CASSSGDSKGNTIYF. The CDR3 nucleotides read TGCGCCAGCAGCTCAGGGGACAGTAAGGGAAACACCATATATTTT.

V and J are TRBV21-1 and TRBJ1-2; the D segment call TRBD1 is taken from the table without a DNA check. TRBV21-1 represents a pseudogene. CDR3 length equals 12 residues. The CDR3 protein is CASSRTIYGYTF. The CDR3 nucleotides are TGTGCCAGCAGCAGGACAATCTATGGCTACACCTTC.

V and J are TRBV18 and TRBJ1-2, with D possibly matching TRBD1 (5 bases). Germline V CDR1 and CDR2: KGHSH, LQKENI. With 6 bases removed from V and 7 bases from J, the gap between germline ends came to 21 bases. CDR3 length equals 15 residues. The CDR3 nucleotides read TGTGCCAGCTCGCGACAGTCTTCTGCTTCGGGTGGCTACACCTTC. This codes for CASSRQSSASGGYTF.

The V gene is TRBV12-3 or TRBV12-4, the J gene TRBJ1-1; D is unresolved. The CDR3 covers 13 residues. Trimming shortened V by 6 bases and J by 11 bases, and 19 bases separated the two germline ends. CDR3 amino acids: CASSGGPPSKAFF. DNA for the CDR3: TGTGCCAGCAGCGGCGGGCCACCGTCAAAGGCTTTCTTT.

This clone was seen once. The V call is TRBV28, the J call TRBJ1-2; D might be TRBD1 (5 bases). From germline, CDR1 is MDHEN and CDR2 SYDVKM. The V and J ends lost 6 bases and 8 bases respectively, with 19 bases between them. The CDR3 runs 14 residues. This CDR3 reads CASSRPGARPGYTF. CDR3 nucleotides: TGTGCCAGCAGCCGCCCTGGGGCCCGTCCGGGCTACACCTTC.

The J gene is TRBJ2-1, the V gene TRBV10-2; the match to TRBD2 covers 7 bases. CDR1 and CDR2 from the germline V gene are WSHSY and SAAADI. CDR3 length: 14 amino acids. After removal of 9 bases from V and 2 bases from J, the junction contained 7 bases not matched to a gene. The CDR3 sequence: CASKSGVTYNEQFF. DNA for the CDR3: TGCGCCAGTAAAAGCGGGGTTACCTACAATGAGCAGTTCTTC.

The chain employs TRBV5-5 and TRBJ1-2; weak D call: TRBD1 (6 bases). CDR3 length: 15 residues. CDR1 and CDR2 from the germline V gene are SGHKS and YYEKEE (reference sequence). V lost 4 bases, J lost 0 bases, and 13 bases lay in between. CDR3 DNA sequence: TGTGCCAGCAGCGAAGCAGGGGTAACTAACTATGGCTACACCTTC. Residues: CASSEAGVTNYGYTF.